These 18 T cell receptor beta chains were sequenced from one sample in a study of OX40 agonist ivuxolimab in advanced cancers. Data came from immunoSEQ multiplex PCR; TCRdb stores just in-frame clones and leaves some out. The table includes 60,000 or so clones, 87% detected once. The sequences come from CD4+ or CD8+ T cells sorted from blood, collected in a trial of the OX40 agonist ivuxolimab. The receptors derive from an adult with an advanced solid tumor such as melanoma, head and neck, liver or kidney cancer.

This chain uses TRBV11-2 with TRBJ2-1; 10 nucleotides line up with TRBD1. The CDR3 is made up of 16 amino acids. Trimming took 1 base from V and 5 from J; bases not matched to a gene: 5. Germline V gives CDR1 SGHAT, CDR2 FQNNGV. As DNA, the CDR3 is TGTGCCAGCAGCTTAGCCTCCGGGACAGGGGACAATGAGCAGTTCTTC. Translating gives CASSLASGTGDNEQFF.

The rearrangement joins TRBV9 to TRBJ2-1; D is unclear. In germline, CDR1 is SGDLS, CDR2 YYNGEE. V was clipped by 0 bases and J by 4 bases, with 8 bases between them. This CDR3 spans 14 amino acids. For the CDR3, the DNA is TGTGCCAGCAGCGTAGAGGTGGGTTACAATGAGCAGTTCTTC. This translates into CASSVEVGYNEQFF.

V gene TRBV2 combines with J gene TRBJ2-5; D is uncertain. V shed 7 bases and J shed 5 bases, with 11 bases lying between them. This CDR3 has 12 amino acids. Germline CDR1 is SNHLY and CDR2 is FYNNEI. The CDR3 nucleotides read TGTGCCAGCAACAGTGCACAGGAGACCCAGTACTTC. Its protein product is CASNSAQETQYF.

The J gene is TRBJ2-1, the V gene TRBV11-3, with 10 nucleotides matching TRBD1. The germline V gene encodes CDR1 SGHNT and CDR2 YENEEA. This CDR3 has 16 amino acids. V was pared by 4 bases and J by 6 bases, with 9 bases of the junction left unmatched. Here the CDR3 reads CASSSPGQGSGNEQFF. CDR3 in DNA: TGTGCCAGCAGCTCGCCGGGACAGGGGTCAGGCAATGAGCAGTTCTTC.

The rearrangement uses TRBV30 and TRBJ2-5; no clear D gene. The end of the DNA fits TRBJ2-7 better, so the J call may be wrong. The CDR3 loop spans 13 amino acids. CDR1 and CDR2 (germline): GTSNPN, SVGIG (reference sequence). The CDR3 region is CAWSVRPPSEQYF. CDR3 DNA sequence: TGTGCCTGGAGCGTACGCCCCCCCTCCGAGCAGTACTTC.

This chain connects TRBV19 to TRBJ2-2; TRBD2 matches at 9 bases. Germline values: CDR1 LNHDA, CDR2 SQIVND (reference sequence). Germline trimming cut 9 bases from V and 0 bases from J; bases unmatched to any gene: 8. CDR3 length equals 16 residues. The CDR3 region has the DNA TGTGCCAGCCTCCAGCGGACTAGCGCGAACACCGGGGAGCTGTTTTTT. Its protein is CASLQRTSANTGELFF.

The chain couples TRBV10-3 to TRBJ2-7; D is uncertain. Between the trimmed V and J ends, which lost 9 bases and 6 bases, there was a span of 18 bases. The CDR3 runs 13 residues. Germline V gene lookup returns CDR1 ENHRY and CDR2 SYGVKD. The DNA of the CDR3 is TGTGCCATTTCAAATAGACTGACGGGCGAGCAGTACTTC. Translation: CAISNRLTGEQYF.

The V and J genes are TRBV7-6 and TRBJ2-7; 9 nucleotides line up with TRBD1. Germline CDR1 reads SGHVS; CDR2 reads FNYEAQ. The ends lost 5 bases at V and 7 bases at J; junction bases unmatched: 9. CDR3 length: 14 amino acids. The DNA for the CDR3 is TGTGCCAGCAGCACCGGGACAGGGAGTCTAGAGCAGTACTTC. Protein: CASSTGTGSLEQYF. Looking up the rest from reference TRBV7-6 and TRBJ2-7 gives the full variable domain: GAGVSQSPRYKVTKRGQDVALRCDPISGHVSLYWYRQALGQGPEFLTYFNYEAQQDKSGLPNDRFSAERPEGSISTLTIQRTEQRDSAMYRCASSTGTGSLEQYFGPGTRLTVT.

The chain has TRBV18 and TRBJ1-6; 7 nucleotides agree with TRBD1. V was clipped by 3 bases and J by 7 bases; unmatched bases: 3. Germline lookup yields CDR1 KGHSH and CDR2 LQKENI. The CDR3 runs to 14 residues. In nucleotides, the CDR3 is TGTGCCAGCTCACCGCGGGACAGAAATTCACCCCTCCACTTT. This gives the protein CASSPRDRNSPLHF. The variable domain in full, completed from reference TRBV18 and TRBJ1-6, reads NAGVMQNPRHLVRRRGQEARLRCSPMKGHSHVYWYRQLPEEGLKFMVYLQKENIIDESGMPKERFSAEFPKEGPSILRIQQVVRGDSAAYFCASSPRDRNSPLHFGNGTRLTVT.

V gene TRBV20-1 combines with J gene TRBJ2-7; D is ambiguous. This CDR3 contains 11 residues. Germline CDR1 is DFQATT and CDR2 is SNEGSKA (reference sequence). The V end lost 0 bases, the J end lost 11 bases, and 11 bases lay between the germline ends. CDR3 nucleotide sequence: TGCAGTGCTAGAGAGGATACGAAGGAGTACTTC. This sequence encodes CSAREDTKEYF.

The chain employs TRBV18 and TRBJ1-4; 8 bases are shared with TRBD1. V shed 4 bases and J 11 bases; nucleotides not matched to a gene: 6. Germline CDR1 KGHSH, CDR2 LQKENI. The length of the CDR3 is 13 residues. The DNA for the CDR3 is TGTGCCAGCTCACGGACAGGGCCGGAGAAACTGTTTTTT. It encodes CASSRTGPEKLFF. Drawing the rest from reference TRBV18 and TRBJ1-4, the complete variable domain is NAGVMQNPRHLVRRRGQEARLRCSPMKGHSHVYWYRQLPEEGLKFMVYLQKENIIDESGMPKERFSAEFPKEGPSILRIQQVVRGDSAAYFCASSRTGPEKLFFGSGTQLSVL.

The chain links TRBV11-2 to TRBJ2-5; TRBD1 matches at 9 bases. This CDR3 is 13 amino acids long. V trimming: 3 bases; J trimming: 8 bases; junction bases outside the gene matches: 4. Per germline, CDR1 SGHAT and CDR2 FQNNGV. The CDR3 region is CASSFGQGNTQYF. CDR3 DNA sequence: TGTGCCAGCAGCTTTGGACAGGGGAACACCCAGTACTTC.

The gene calls are TRBV6-5 and TRBJ1-1, with no clear D. Deletions cut 6 bases from V and 11 bases from J, with 13 bases between. The CDR3 is 11 residues long. Per germline, CDR1 MNHEY and CDR2 SVGAGI. CDR3 DNA sequence: TGTGCCAGCAGATTATGGGAAGAGGCTTTCTTT. Translating it yields CASRLWEEAFF.

V is TRBV5-1 and J is TRBJ1-1; D is uncertain. With 2 bases removed from V and 0 bases from J, the gap between germline ends came to 11 bases. Germline V lookup: CDR1 SGHRS, CDR2 YFSETQ. CDR3 size: 15 residues. DNA for the CDR3: TGCGCCAGCAGCTTTGACGGAACTATGAACACTGAAGCTTTCTTT. Translation gives CASSFDGTMNTEAFF. Combining the CDR3 with reference TRBV5-1 and TRBJ1-1 gives the whole variable domain KAGVTQTPRYLIKTRGQQVTLSCSPISGHRSVSWYQQTPGQGLQFLFEYFSETQRNKGNFPGRFSGRQFSNSRSEMNVSTLELGDSALYLCASSFDGTMNTEAFFGQGTRLTVV.

The rearrangement uses TRBV28 and TRBJ1-4; the D is unclear. The CDR3 has 14 residues. V was cut by 6 bases and J by 7 bases, with 15 bases left in between. In germline, CDR1 is MDHEN, CDR2 SYDVKM. CDR3 sequence (DNA): TGTGCCAGCAGCCCCGGTGGCGGCCGTGAAAAACTGTTTTTT. It yields the protein CASSPGGGREKLFF.

In DNA form, the CDR3 reads TGTGCCAGCAGTTTATTCCATTCGGAGACCCAGTACTTC. It translates to CASSLFHSETQYF. This chain uses TRBV28 with TRBJ2-5; D not resolved. The V gene's germline CDR1 is MDHEN and CDR2 SYDVKM. V was trimmed by 1 base and J by 5 bases, leaving 8 bases between them. The CDR3 covers 13 residues. Full variable domain (missing parts from reference TRBV28 and TRBJ2-5): DVKVTQSSRYLVKRTGEKVFLECVQDMDHENMFWYRQDPGLGLRLIYFSYDVKMKEKGDIPEGYSVSREKKERFSLILESASTNQTSMYLCASSLFHSETQYFGPGTRLLVL.

J is TRBJ1-6 and V is TRBV6-1; 8 bases are a match to TRBD1. The germline CDR1 and CDR2 sequences are MNHNS and SASEGT. J lost 1 base, V lost 4 bases, and 6 bases had no gene match. The CDR3 totals 17 residues. CDR3 nucleotides: TGTGCCAGCAGTGGCCGACAGGGGAGATCCTATAATTCACCCCTCCACTTT. This codes for CASSGRQGRSYNSPLHF.

DNA for the CDR3: TGTGCCAGCTCACCAGACAGGACAGCCTACGAGCAGTACTTC. This translates into CASSPDRTAYEQYF. The V and J genes are TRBV18 and TRBJ2-7; TRBD1 might be the D (6 bases). CDR1 and CDR2 (germline): KGHSH, LQKENI. CDR3 size: 14 residues. V was cut by 2 bases and J by 2 bases, with 10 bases left in between.